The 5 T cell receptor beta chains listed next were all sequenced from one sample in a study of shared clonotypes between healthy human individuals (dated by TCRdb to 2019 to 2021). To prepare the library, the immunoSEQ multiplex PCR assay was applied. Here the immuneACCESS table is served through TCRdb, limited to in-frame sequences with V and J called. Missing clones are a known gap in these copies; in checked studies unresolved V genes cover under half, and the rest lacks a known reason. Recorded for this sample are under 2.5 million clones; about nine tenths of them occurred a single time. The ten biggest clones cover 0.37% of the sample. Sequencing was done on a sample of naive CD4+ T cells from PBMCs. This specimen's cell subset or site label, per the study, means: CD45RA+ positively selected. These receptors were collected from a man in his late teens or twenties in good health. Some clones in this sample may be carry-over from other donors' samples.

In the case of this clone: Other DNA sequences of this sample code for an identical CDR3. CDR3 loop: CASSRDRLNTEAFF. For the CDR3, the DNA is TGTGCCAGCAGTCGGGACAGGCTGAACACTGAAGCTTTCTTT. This chain joins TRBV28 and TRBJ1-1; the match to TRBD1 covers 8 bases. J lost 0 bases, V lost 5 bases, and 2 bases had no gene match. This CDR3 has 14 amino acids. Germline CDR1 is MDHEN and CDR2 is SYDVKM.

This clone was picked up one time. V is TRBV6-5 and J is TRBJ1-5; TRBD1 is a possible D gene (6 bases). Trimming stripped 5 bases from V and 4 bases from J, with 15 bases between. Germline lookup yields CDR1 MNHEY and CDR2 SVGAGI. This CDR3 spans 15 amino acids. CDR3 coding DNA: TGTGCCAGCAGTACCCGACAGGCCTTTAATCAGCCCCAGCATTTT. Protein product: CASSTRQAFNQPQHF.

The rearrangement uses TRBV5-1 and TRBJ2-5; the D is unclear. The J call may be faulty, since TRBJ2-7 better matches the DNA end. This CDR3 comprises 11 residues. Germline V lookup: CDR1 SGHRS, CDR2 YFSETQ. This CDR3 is CASSQLNEQYF. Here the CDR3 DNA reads TGCGCCAGCAGCCAGCTAAACGAGCAGTACTTC.

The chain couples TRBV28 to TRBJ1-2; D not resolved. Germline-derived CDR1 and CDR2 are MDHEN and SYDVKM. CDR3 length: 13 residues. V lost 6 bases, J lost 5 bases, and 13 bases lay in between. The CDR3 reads CASRSGPWYGYTF. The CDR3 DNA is TGTGCCAGCAGGTCAGGCCCGTGGTATGGCTACACCTTC.

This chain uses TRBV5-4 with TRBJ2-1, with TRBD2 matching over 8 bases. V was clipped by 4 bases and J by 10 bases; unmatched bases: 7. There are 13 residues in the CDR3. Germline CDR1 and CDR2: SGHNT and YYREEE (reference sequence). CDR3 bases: TGTGCCAGCAGCCCGGGACTAGTAAGGGAGCAGTTCTTC. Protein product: CASSPGLVREQFF.